A selection of T cell receptor beta chains follows, all from one sample in a study of blood T cell repertoires in COVID-19. Only in-frame clones appear in the TCRdb table, and some are missing; sequencing was by immunoSEQ multiplex PCR. This sample yields some 450,000 clones, of which approximately 90% are seen a single time; 10% to 15% belongs to the top ten. Sequencing was performed on peripheral blood. These receptor sequences come from a woman aged 45-59 years with COVID-19, enrolled during active disease. The CDR3 runs from the conserved cysteine through the conserved F or W. The D gene is left open where the match is weak. A clone size is listed for some rows: how often the clone was seen (once, few, many), or a class if it is expanded.

D,V,size,J,DNA,CDR3
TRBD1,TRBV5-1,-,TRBJ2-7,TGCGCCAGCAGCCCGGTTGGGACAGGTCGTCCCTACGAGCAGTACTTC,CASSPVGTGRPYEQYF
TRBD1,TRBV19,-,TRBJ1-1,TGTGCCAGTAGCCGGGGACAGGGGAGGACTGAAGCTTTCTTT,CASSRGQGRTEAFF
TRBD1,TRBV3-1/TRBV3-2,-,TRBJ2-2,TGTGCCAGCAGCCAACCGGGACAGTGGACCGGGGAGCTGTTTTTT,CASSQPGQWTGELFF
TRBD1,TRBV29-1,-,TRBJ1-3,TGCAGCGTTTCCGGGACAGGGGGCGCCGGCGGAAACACCATATATTTT,CSVSGTGGAGGNTIYF
TRBD2,TRBV5-6,-,TRBJ2-2,TGTGCCAGCAGCTTTGGCGGGGGGAACACCGGGGAGCTGTTTTTT,CASSFGGGNTGELFF
-,TRBV7-9,-,TRBJ2-7,TGTGCCAGCAGCTCCCAGGGGAGGCAGTACTTC,CASSSQGRQYF
-,TRBV5-6,-,TRBJ1-2,TGTGCCAGCAGCTGGGGCTCTCGGGGCTACACCTTC,CASSWGSRGYTF
-,TRBV12-3/TRBV12-4,-,TRBJ1-5,TGTGCCAGCAGTTTAGACCCCGGGGAAGCCCAGCATTTT,CASSLDPGEAQHF
TRBD2,TRBV19,-,TRBJ2-1,TGTGCCAGTAGTTCCCGGGGAGGGAGGAATGACAATGAGCAGTTCTTC,CASSSRGGRNDNEQFF
-,TRBV30,once,TRBJ2-3,TGTGCCTGGAGAGGAGGTGGGACAGATACGCAGTATTTT,CAWRGGGTDTQYF
TRBD1,TRBV5-1,-,TRBJ2-7,TGCGCCAGCAGCGTATCAGGGACAGGGGATCCCGAGCAGTACTTC,CASSVSGTGDPEQYF
-,TRBV29-1,-,TRBJ1-1,TGCAGCGGCGGACACATGAACACTGAAGCTTTCTTT,CSGGHMNTEAFF
TRBD1,TRBV5-4,once,TRBJ1-1,TGTGCCAGCAGCCCGGGACAGGGGACTGAAGCTTTCTTT,CASSPGQGTEAFF
-,TRBV19,-,TRBJ1-2,TGTGCCAGTAGCAAAAGGGAGGGACCGGACTCTAACTATGGCTACACCTTC,CASSKREGPDSNYGYTF
-,TRBV6-5,-,TRBJ2-7,TGTGCCAGCAGTTCCCCCGGGGTGAGCTCCTACGAGCAGTACTTC,CASSSPGVSSYEQYF
-,TRBV5-6,once,TRBJ1-1,TGTGCCAGCAGCTCCCTAGAAGTGGGTGCCAACACTGAAGCTTTCTTT,CASSSLEVGANTEAFF
-,TRBV6-5,-,TRBJ1-2,TGTGCCAGCAGTTCAACCGGGAACTCCTATGGCTACACCTTC,CASSSTGNSYGYTF
TRBD1,TRBV10-2,once,TRBJ1-2,TGCGCCAGCGGATTACAGGGGTGGGACGGCTACACCTTC,CASGLQGWDGYTF
-,TRBV12-3/TRBV12-4,few,TRBJ1-1,TGTGCCAGCAGTGACGACAGGAACACTGAAGCTTTCTTT,CASSDDRNTEAFF
-,TRBV12-5,-,TRBJ1-3,TGTGCTAGTGCAGGGTCGGCTGGAAACACCATATATTTT,CASAGSAGNTIYF
-,TRBV7-3,-,TRBJ2-6,TGTGCCAGCAGCCTCGGACAGTTCTCTGGGGCCAACGTCCTGACTTTC,CASSLGQFSGANVLTF
TRBD1,TRBV28,-,TRBJ1-4,TGTGCCAGCAAACCGACAGGGGAGTGGAATGAAAAACTGTTTTTT,CASKPTGEWNEKLFF
-,TRBV19,-,TRBJ2-1,TGTGCCAGTAGTATAGAAAGGAGCCATGAGCAGTTCTTC,CASSIERSHEQFF
-,TRBV18,-,TRBJ1-4,TGTGCCAGCTCACCAGTCTTTACTAATGAAAAACTGTTTTTT,CASSPVFTNEKLFF
-,TRBV6-5,-,TRBJ1-1,TGTGCCAGCAGTTACTATGGGGGGTCGGGCACTGAAGCTTTCTTT,CASSYYGGSGTEAFF
-,TRBV10-1,-,TRBJ2-7,TGCGCCAGCAGTGATGGCGGGACAGCCTACGAGCAGTACTTC,CASSDGGTAYEQYF
TRBD1,TRBV9,-,TRBJ1-3,TGTGCCAGCAGCTCACAAGGGACAGCTGGAAACACCATATATTTT,CASSSQGTAGNTIYF
-,TRBV5-5,once,TRBJ1-2,TGTGCCGGAGGAGGGGACTATGGCTACACCTTC,CAGGGDYGYTF
-,TRBV4-1,-,TRBJ2-3,TGCGCCAGCAGCCAAGACGGACTCGACGGCACAGATACGCAGTATTTT,CASSQDGLDGTDTQYF
TRBD1,TRBV7-6,-,TRBJ1-1,TGTGCCAGCAGCTTAGTCCTGGACAGGGAGGGGACTGAAGCTTTCTTT,CASSLVLDREGTEAFF
TRBD1,TRBV9,-,TRBJ2-1,TGTGCCAGCAGCGTTCAGGGGGCCTACAATGAGCAGTTCTTC,CASSVQGAYNEQFF